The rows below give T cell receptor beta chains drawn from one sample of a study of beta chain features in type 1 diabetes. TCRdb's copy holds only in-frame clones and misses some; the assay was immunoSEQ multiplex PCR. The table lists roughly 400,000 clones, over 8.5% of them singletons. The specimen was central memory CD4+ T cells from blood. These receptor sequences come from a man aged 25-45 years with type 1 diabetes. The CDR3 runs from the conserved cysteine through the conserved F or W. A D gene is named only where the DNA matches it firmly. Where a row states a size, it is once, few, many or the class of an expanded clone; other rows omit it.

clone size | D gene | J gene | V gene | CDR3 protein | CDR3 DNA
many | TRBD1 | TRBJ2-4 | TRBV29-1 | CSAGQGQNIQYF | TGCAGCGCCGGACAGGGGCAAAACATTCAGTACTTC
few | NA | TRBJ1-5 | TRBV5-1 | CASSPMGTSNQPQHF | TGCGCCAGCAGCCCGATGGGTACTTCCAATCAGCCCCAGCATTTT
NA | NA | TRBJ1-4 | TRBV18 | CASSQGATNEKLFF | TGTGCCAGCTCACAGGGTGCAACTAATGAAAAACTGTTTTTT
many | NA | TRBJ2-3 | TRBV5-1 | CASSSSVDTQYF | TGCGCCAGCAGCTCAAGCGTTGATACGCAGTATTTT
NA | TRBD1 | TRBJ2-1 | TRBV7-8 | CASSFGTVAYNEQFF | TGTGCCAGCAGCTTCGGGACAGTCGCCTACAATGAGCAGTTCTTC
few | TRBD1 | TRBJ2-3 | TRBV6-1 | CASSGQGATSTDTQYF | TGTGCCAGCAGTGGACAGGGAGCCACTAGCACAGATACGCAGTATTTT
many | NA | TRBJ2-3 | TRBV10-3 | CASGRTDTQYF | TGTGCCTCAGGGCGCACAGATACGCAGTATTTT
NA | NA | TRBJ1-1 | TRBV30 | CAWSDRSARAFF | TGTGCCTGGAGCGACAGGTCCGCGCGAGCTTTCTTT
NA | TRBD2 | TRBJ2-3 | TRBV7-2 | CASSLRGSGTTDTQYF | TGTGCCAGCAGCTTACGGGGCAGCGGGACCACAGATACGCAGTATTTT
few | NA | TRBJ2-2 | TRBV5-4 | CASSLSAFTGELFF | TGTGCCAGCAGCTTATCAGCCTTCACCGGGGAGCTGTTTTTT
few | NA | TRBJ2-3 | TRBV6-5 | CASSRTVFSTQYF | TGTGCCAGCAGCAGGACAGTTTTTAGTACGCAGTATTTT
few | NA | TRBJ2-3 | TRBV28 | CASRKVTDTQYF | TGTGCCAGCAGAAAGGTCACAGATACGCAGTATTTT
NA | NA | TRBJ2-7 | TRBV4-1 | CASSQDGQEAYEQYF | TGCGCCAGCAGCCAAGATGGGCAGGAAGCCTACGAGCAGTACTTC
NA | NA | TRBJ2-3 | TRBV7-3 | CATAEGTDTQYF | TGTGCCACCGCTGAAGGCACAGATACGCAGTATTTT
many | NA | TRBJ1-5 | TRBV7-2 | CASSRRTQEQPQHF | TGTGCCAGCAGCCGACGGACTCAGGAACAGCCCCAGCATTTT
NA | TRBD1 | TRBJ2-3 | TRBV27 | CASEDRGSDTQYF | TGTGCCAGCGAGGACAGGGGGTCAGATACGCAGTATTTT
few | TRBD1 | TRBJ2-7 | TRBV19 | CASSVQGDGEQYF | TGTGCCAGTAGTGTACAGGGGGATGGTGAGCAGTACTTC
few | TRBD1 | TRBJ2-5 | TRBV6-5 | CATRGETQYF | TGTGCCACCAGGGGGGAGACCCAGTACTTC
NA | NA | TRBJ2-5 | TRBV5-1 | CASSLPQRSETQYF | TGCGCCAGCAGCCTCCCGCAACGATCAGAGACCCAGTACTTC
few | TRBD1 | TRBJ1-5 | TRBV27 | CASSGDRAQPQHF | TGTGCCAGCAGTGGGGACAGGGCTCAGCCCCAGCATTTT
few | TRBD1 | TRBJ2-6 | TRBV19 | CASSQGQTSGANVLTF | TGTGCCAGTAGTCAGGGACAGACGTCTGGGGCCAACGTCCTGACTTTC
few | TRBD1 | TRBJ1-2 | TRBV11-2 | CASSFGTGATDGYTF | TGTGCCAGCAGCTTCGGGACAGGGGCGACAGATGGCTACACCTTC
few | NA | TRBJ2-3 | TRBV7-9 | CASSQDRAIGTDTQYF | TGTGCCAGCAGCCAAGATAGGGCGATTGGCACAGATACGCAGTATTTT
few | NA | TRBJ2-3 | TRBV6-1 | CASSEKGVDTDTQYF | TGTGCCAGCAGTGAGAAGGGGGTCGACACAGATACGCAGTATTTT
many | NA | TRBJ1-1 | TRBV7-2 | CASSLSKGIPEAFF | TGTGCCAGCAGCTTAAGTAAGGGGATCCCTGAAGCTTTCTTT
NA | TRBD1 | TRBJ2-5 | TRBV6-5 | CASSLQDRGETQYF | TGTGCCAGCAGTCTCCAAGACAGGGGGGAGACCCAGTACTTC
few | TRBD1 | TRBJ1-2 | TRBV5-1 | CASSWTGGNYGYTF | TGCGCCAGCAGCTGGACAGGGGGTAACTATGGCTACACCTTC
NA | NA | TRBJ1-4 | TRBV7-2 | CASSFPGHLNEKLFF | TGTGCCAGCAGCTTCCCGGGACACCTTAATGAAAAACTGTTTTTT
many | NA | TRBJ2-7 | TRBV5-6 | CASSLSQTYEQYF | TGTGCCAGCAGCTTGAGTCAGACCTACGAGCAGTACTTC
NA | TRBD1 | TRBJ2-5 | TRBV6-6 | CASFRDRGKETQYF | TGTGCCAGCTTCCGGGACAGGGGTAAAGAGACCCAGTACTTC
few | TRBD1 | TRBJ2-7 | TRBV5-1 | CASSLVATGGGEQYF | TGCGCCAGCAGCTTGGTTGCGACAGGGGGTGGAGAGCAGTACTTC
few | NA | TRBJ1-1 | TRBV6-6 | CASSLDGTNTEAFF | TGTGCCAGCAGTCTCGACGGGACGAACACTGAAGCTTTCTTT
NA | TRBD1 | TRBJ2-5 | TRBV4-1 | CASSPGPGQGGLETQYF | TGCGCCAGCAGCCCCGGACCCGGACAGGGAGGTTTGGAGACCCAGTACTTC
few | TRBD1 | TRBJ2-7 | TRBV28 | CASRDRGSSYEQYF | TGTGCCAGCCGAGACAGGGGGAGCTCCTACGAGCAGTACTTC
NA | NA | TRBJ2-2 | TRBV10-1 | CASSEADNTGELFF | TGCGCCAGCAGTGAGGCAGACAACACCGGGGAGCTGTTTTTT
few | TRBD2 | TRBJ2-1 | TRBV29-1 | CSVPAGLAAYNEQFF | TGCAGCGTTCCCGCCGGACTAGCGGCCTACAATGAGCAGTTCTTC
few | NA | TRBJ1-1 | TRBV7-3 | CASSLDRTKTFF | TGTGCCAGCAGCTTAGACAGGACTAAGACTTTCTTT
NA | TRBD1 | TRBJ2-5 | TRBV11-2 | CASSLGTGELETQYF | TGTGCCAGCAGCTTAGGGACAGGCGAATTGGAGACCCAGTACTTC
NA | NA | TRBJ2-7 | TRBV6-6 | CASRSTGLHEQYF | TGTGCCAGCAGATCGACAGGTCTCCACGAGCAGTACTTC
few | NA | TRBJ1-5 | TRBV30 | CAWSKGDNQPQHF | TGTGCCTGGAGCAAAGGGGACAATCAGCCCCAGCATTTT
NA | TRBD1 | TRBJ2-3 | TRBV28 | CASRSGQGLPDTQYF | TGTGCCAGCAGGTCAGGACAGGGCCTCCCAGATACGCAGTATTTT
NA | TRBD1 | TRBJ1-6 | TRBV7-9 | CASSPGGRVDSPLHF | TGTGCCAGCAGCCCAGGGGGCAGGGTAGATTCACCCCTCCACTTT
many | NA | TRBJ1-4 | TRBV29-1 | CSVEGPQGGEKLFF | TGCAGCGTTGAAGGGCCCCAGGGAGGGGAAAAACTGTTTTTT
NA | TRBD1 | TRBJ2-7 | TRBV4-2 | CASSSGQGQYEQYF | TGTGCCAGCAGCTCCGGACAGGGACAATACGAGCAGTACTTC
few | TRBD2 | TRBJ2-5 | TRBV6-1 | CASRGLAGVKETQYF | TGTGCCAGCCGAGGACTGGCGGGAGTCAAAGAGACCCAGTACTTC
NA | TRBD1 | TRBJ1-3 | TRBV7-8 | CASSFSGQGAGGNTIYF | TGTGCCAGCAGCTTCTCGGGACAGGGGGCTGGTGGAAACACCATATATTTT
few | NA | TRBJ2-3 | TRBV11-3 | CASSTMGTDTQYF | TGTGCCAGCAGCACAATGGGCACAGATACGCAGTATTTT
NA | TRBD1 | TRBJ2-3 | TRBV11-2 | CASSSTGQFTDTQYF | TGTGCCAGCAGCTCCACGGGACAGTTCACAGATACGCAGTATTTT
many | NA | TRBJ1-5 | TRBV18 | CASSPAFAGNQPQHF | TGTGCCAGCTCACCAGCTTTCGCTGGCAATCAGCCCCAGCATTTT
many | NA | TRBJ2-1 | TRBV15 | CATSRDRDEQFF | TGTGCCACCAGCAGAGATCGGGATGAGCAGTTCTTC
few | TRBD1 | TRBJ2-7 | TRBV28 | CASSPGQGRTYEQYF | TGTGCCAGCAGCCCGGGACAGGGGAGGACGTACGAGCAGTACTTC